This record concerns one T cell receptor beta chain sequence. Its antigen specificity is not known. The sample holds no much larger clone one base away, and base qualities are not on file. Libraries were built with the immunoSEQ multiplex PCR assay. Rearranged TCR beta chain sequences were amplified using the hsTCRB Kit according to the manufacturer's protocol. Sequencing of TCRB libraries was carried out on an Illumina MiSeq. Concerning the study's data processing: The proprietary platform of the kit vendor was used for demultiplexing, trimming and gene mapping. Held by TCRdb, this immuneACCESS table contains in-frame sequences only and omits some clones. Under half of the omission traces to an unresolved V gene where checked; the cause of the rest is unknown. That table furnishes V, J and clone size, whereas the DNA furnished D and trimming. In this sample the table shows tens of thousands of clones, about 86% of which occur a single time. In total, the top ten clones hold around 1.5% of the sample.

Inclusive of the bounding cysteine and phenylalanine, the CDR3 is 11 residues long. Just the 33-base CDR3 DNA is kept, in frame starting at base 1. Deletion took 7 bases off V and 7 bases off J, with a span of 10 bases between the germline ends. From a lookup of the germline V gene, CDR1 and CDR2 are SGHVS and FNYEAQ. The data were taken from a study of a mutant IDH1 vaccine in newly diagnosed glioma (dated by TCRdb to 2020 to 2023). Background on the whole study: Vaccination was initiated 4-6 weeks after radiotherapy alone, or concurrently with temozolomide cycles in the chemotherapy-containing groups. Of the approximately 29 treated patients, approximately 62% were male and 37.5% were female, and a mean age of approximately 40 years was recorded. Before enrollment, most patients had been given radiochemotherapy with temozolomide as standard therapy, while the rest had received either radiotherapy alone or temozolomide alone. The week-35 safety follow-up was designated visit V12, and the week-47 end of study was designated visit V13. Peripheral blood samples were drawn at six visits, namely V03 (baseline), V05, V07, V10, V12 and V13. For exploratory analyses, longitudinal TCRB deep sequencing was carried out in roughly 23 treated patients wherever samples were available.

This sample's time point label indicates: week 35, safety follow-up. Every vaccine dose consisted of 300 ug of a 20-mer mutant IDH1 peptide in Montanide, administered subcutaneously together with topical imiquimod. Patients received eight vaccinations in weeks 1, 3, 5, 7, 11, 15, 19 and 23, corresponding to visits V03 through V10. All donors had newly diagnosed IDH1-mutant astrocytomas of WHO grade 3 or 4 that showed loss of nuclear ATRX. The samples were drawn from NOA16, a multicentre, single-arm, open-label phase I trial in Germany that tested a mutant IDH1 peptide vaccine in humans for the first time. Genomic DNA for TCRB sequencing was isolated from EDTA blood with the DNeasy Blood and Tissue Kit. Findings and caveats that apply to the study as a whole: No apparent relationship was observed between pseudoprogression and alterations in the top peripheral T cell clonotypes detected by TCRB sequencing. Availability determined which PBMC samples were chosen for TCRB deep sequencing. Immune responses induced by the vaccine were seen in approximately 93% of patients across multiple MHC alleles. It was noted by the authors that analyses of patient blood samples could not be reproduced owing to sample limitations.

The sequence was obtained from a man between 35 and 55 years old with glioma. The sequence joins TRBV7-6 to TRBJ1-1; TRBD1 is a possible D gene, resting on 6 matching bases. The source material was PBMCs, sampled from a glioma patient whose treatment included an IDH1 peptide vaccine. The base sequence is TGTGCCAGCATCGGGGGCCGTGAAGCTTTCTTT. It specifies CASIGGREAFF. With the rest looked up from the reference TRBV7-6 and TRBJ1-1 genes rather than sequenced, the full variable domain is GAGVSQSPRYKVTKRGQDVALRCDPISGHVSLYWYRQALGQGPEFLTYFNYEAQQDKSGLPNDRFSAERPEGSISTLTIQRTEQRDSAMYRCASIGGREAFFGQGTRLTVV.